This note documents a single T cell receptor beta chain sequence. The sample is drawn from a study of T cell changes during pregnancy in multiple sclerosis. Method: immunoSEQ multiplex PCR; TCRdb's copy keeps in-frame clones and lacks some. The sample has 60,000 to 85,000 clones; about nine tenths are singletons. The germline V gene has CDR1 SGHVS and CDR2 FQNEAQ. The CDR3 is made up of 19 amino acids. V lost 2 bases to trimming and J lost 0 bases; unmatched junction nucleotides: 12. This sequence was found in a female donor in good health, enrolled as a control in a pregnancy study. Sequences were derived from peripheral blood, sampled after pregnancy. This chain connects TRBV7-8 to TRBJ2-1; 8 nucleotides agree with TRBD2. CDR3 nucleotides: TGTGCCAGCAGCTTACCGGGACTAGGGAAACCTAGCTCCTACAATGAGCAGTTCTTC. Translated, it gives CASSLPGLGKPSSYNEQFF. The full variable domain, with the rest looked up from reference TRBV7-8 and TRBJ2-1, is GAGVSQSPRYKVAKRGQDVALRCDPISGHVSLFWYQQALGQGPEFLTYFQNEAQLDKSGLPSDRFFAERPEGSVSTLKIQRTQQEDSAVYLCASSLPGLGKPSSYNEQFFGPGTRLTVL.